This passage covers 2 T cell receptor beta chains from one sample sequenced in a study of OX40 agonist ivuxolimab in advanced cancers. TCRdb keeps only in-frame clones here, not all; method: immunoSEQ multiplex PCR. The sample has over 65,000 clones; 84% are singletons. The sample here was CD4+ or CD8+ T cells sorted from blood, taken in a trial of the OX40 agonist ivuxolimab. These receptors were taken from an adult with an advanced solid tumor such as melanoma, head and neck, liver or kidney cancer.

This clone occurred a few times. This chain joins TRBV11-3 and TRBJ2-6; D ambiguous. The CDR3 has 15 residues. Germline V gene sequence: CDR1 SGHNT, CDR2 YENEEA. With 1 base removed from V and 0 bases from J, the gap between germline ends came to 4 bases. CDR3 coding DNA: TGTGCCAGCAGCTTAGGGACCTCTGGGGCCAACGTCCTGACTTTC. It is translated as CASSLGTSGANVLTF.

This chain links TRBV11-3 with TRBJ2-5, with TRBD1 matching over 7 bases. The CDR3 is 15 residues long. The germline V gene has CDR1 SGHNT and CDR2 YENEEA. V dropped 6 bases and J dropped 4; count of bases not matched to a gene: 11. Here the CDR3 DNA reads TGTGCCAGCAGAAAAACAGGGGCCGGAGGAGAGACCCAGTACTTC. Protein: CASRKTGAGGETQYF.